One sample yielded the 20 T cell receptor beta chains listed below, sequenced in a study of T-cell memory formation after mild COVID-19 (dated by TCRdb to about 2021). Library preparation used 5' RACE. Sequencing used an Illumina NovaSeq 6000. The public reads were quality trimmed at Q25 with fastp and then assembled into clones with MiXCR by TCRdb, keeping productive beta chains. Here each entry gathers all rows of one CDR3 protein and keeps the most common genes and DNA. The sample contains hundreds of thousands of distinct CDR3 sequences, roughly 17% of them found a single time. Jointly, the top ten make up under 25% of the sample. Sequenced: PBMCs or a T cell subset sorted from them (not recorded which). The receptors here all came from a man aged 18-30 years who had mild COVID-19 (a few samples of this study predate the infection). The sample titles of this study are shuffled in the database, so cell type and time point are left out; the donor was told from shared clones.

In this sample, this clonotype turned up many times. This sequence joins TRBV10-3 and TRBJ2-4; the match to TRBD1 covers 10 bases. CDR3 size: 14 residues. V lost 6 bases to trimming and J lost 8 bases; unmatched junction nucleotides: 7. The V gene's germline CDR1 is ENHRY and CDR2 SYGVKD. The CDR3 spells CAISYGTGEDIQYF. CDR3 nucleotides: TGTGCCATCAGCTACGGGACAGGGGAGGACATTCAGTACTTC.

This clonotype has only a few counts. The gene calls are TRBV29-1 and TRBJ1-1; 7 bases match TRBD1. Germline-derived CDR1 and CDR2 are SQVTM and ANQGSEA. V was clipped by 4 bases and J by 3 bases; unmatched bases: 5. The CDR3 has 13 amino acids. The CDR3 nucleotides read TGCAGCGTTGTGGGGACAGATTACACTGAAGCTTTCTTT. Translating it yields CSVVGTDYTEAFF.

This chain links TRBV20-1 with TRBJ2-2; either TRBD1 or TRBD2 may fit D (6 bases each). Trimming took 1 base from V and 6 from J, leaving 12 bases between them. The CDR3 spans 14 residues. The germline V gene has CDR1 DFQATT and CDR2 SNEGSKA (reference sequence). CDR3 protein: CSARAGAGAGELFF. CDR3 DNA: TGCAGTGCTAGAGCGGGGGCGGGCGCCGGGGAGCTGTTTTTT.

The CDR3 protein is CASSTQGGLPNYGYTF. Written as DNA, the CDR3 is TGTGCCAGCAGCACGCAGGGGGGTTTGCCTAACTATGGCTACACCTTC. J is TRBJ1-2 and V is TRBV7-2; 7 nucleotides agree with TRBD1. The V and J ends lost 5 bases and 0 bases, in that order; junction bases with no gene match: 9. Germline CDR1 SGHTA, CDR2 FQGNSA. CDR3 length: 16 residues.

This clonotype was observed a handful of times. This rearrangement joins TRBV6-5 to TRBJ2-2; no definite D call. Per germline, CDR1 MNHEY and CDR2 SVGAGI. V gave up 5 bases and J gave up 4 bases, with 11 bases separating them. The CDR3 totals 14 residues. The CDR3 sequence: CASSQNSGTGELFF. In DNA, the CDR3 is TGTGCCAGCAGTCAAAACAGTGGCACCGGGGAGCTGTTTTTT.

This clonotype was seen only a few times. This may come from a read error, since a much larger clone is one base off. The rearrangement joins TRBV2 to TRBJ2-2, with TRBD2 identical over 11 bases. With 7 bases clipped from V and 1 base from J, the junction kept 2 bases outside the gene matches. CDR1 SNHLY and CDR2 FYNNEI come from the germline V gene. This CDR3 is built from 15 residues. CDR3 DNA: TGTGCCAGCAATGGACTAGCGGGGAACACCGGGGAGCTGTTTTTT. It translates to CASNGLAGNTGELFF. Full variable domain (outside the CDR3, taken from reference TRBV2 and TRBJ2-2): EPEVTQTPSHQVTQMGQEVILRCVPISNHLYFYWYRQILGQKVEFLVSFYNNEISEKSEIFDDQFSVERPDGSNFTLKIRSTKLEDSAMYFCASNGLAGNTGELFFGEGSRLTVL.

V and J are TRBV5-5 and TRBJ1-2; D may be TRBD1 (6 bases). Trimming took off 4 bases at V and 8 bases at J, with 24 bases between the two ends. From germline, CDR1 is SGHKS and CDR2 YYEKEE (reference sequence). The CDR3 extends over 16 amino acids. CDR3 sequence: CASSHTPGTTNRGYTF. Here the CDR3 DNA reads TGTGCCAGCAGCCACACCCCCGGGACAACCAACCGGGGCTACACCTTC.

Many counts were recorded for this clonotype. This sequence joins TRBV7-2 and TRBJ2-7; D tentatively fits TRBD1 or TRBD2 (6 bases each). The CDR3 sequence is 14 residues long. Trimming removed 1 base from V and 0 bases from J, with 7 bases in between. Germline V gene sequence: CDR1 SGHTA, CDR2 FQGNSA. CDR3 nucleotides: TGTGCCAGCAGCTTAGGGGGGGCCTCCTACGAGCAGTACTTC. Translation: CASSLGGASYEQYF.

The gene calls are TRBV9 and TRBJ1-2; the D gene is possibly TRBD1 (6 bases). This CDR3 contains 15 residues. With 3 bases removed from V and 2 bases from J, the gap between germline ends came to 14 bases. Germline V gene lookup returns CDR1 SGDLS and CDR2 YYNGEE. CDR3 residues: CASSARDKLNYGYTF. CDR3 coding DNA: TGTGCCAGCAGCGCGCGGGACAAGTTGAACTATGGCTACACCTTC.

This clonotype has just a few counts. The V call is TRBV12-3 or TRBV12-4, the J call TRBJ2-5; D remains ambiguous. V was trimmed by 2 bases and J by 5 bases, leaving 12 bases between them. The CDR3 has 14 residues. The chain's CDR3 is CASSLNPNPETQYF. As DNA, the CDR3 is TGTGCCAGCAGTTTAAACCCAAACCCGGAGACCCAGTACTTC.

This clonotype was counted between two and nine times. The DNA for the CDR3 is TGTGCCAGCAGCAGATTAGGGGGTGCCACAGATACGCAGTATTTT. Translation gives CASSRLGGATDTQYF. V usage is TRBV11-2 and J usage is TRBJ2-3, with TRBD1 as a possible D gene (6 bases). The CDR3 is made up of 15 amino acids. Germline V gene sequence: CDR1 SGHAT, CDR2 FQNNGV. V was pared by 5 bases and J by 2 bases, with 14 bases between. Filled out from reference TRBV11-2 and TRBJ2-3, the complete variable domain reads EAGVAQSPRYKIIEKRQSVAFWCNPISGHATLYWYQQILGQGPKLLIQFQNNGVVDDSQLPKDRFSAERLKGVDSTLKIQPAKLEDSAVYLCASSRLGGATDTQYFGPGTRLTVL.

DNA for the CDR3: TGTGCCAGCTCACCGGGAGAATCGGGGGCTGCTTTCTTT. Its protein is CASSPGESGAAFF. The rearrangement uses TRBV18 and TRBJ1-1; the D gene is possibly TRBD1 (6 bases). The CDR3 runs to 13 residues. Trimming left V 3 bases short and J 11 bases short, with 16 bases between. Germline CDR1 is KGHSH and CDR2 is LQKENI.

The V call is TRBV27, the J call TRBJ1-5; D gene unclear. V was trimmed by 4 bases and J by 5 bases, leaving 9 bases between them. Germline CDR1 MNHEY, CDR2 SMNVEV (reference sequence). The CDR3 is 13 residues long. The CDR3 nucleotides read TGTGCCAGCAGTTGGGGTATCGATCAGCCCCAGCATTTT. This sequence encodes CASSWGIDQPQHF.

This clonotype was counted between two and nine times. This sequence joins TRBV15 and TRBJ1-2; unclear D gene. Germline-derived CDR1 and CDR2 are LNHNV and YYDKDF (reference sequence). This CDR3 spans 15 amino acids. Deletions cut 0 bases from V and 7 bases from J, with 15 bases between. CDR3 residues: CATSRDLRREAGYTF. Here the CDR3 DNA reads TGTGCCACCAGCAGAGATCTCAGAAGGGAAGCTGGCTACACCTTC.

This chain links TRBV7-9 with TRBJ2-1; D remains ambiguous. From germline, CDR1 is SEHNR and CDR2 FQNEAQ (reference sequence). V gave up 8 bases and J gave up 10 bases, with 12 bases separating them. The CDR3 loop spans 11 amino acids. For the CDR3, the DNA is TGTGCCAGCTACGGTGGGGTCGAGCAGTTCTTC. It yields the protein CASYGGVEQFF.

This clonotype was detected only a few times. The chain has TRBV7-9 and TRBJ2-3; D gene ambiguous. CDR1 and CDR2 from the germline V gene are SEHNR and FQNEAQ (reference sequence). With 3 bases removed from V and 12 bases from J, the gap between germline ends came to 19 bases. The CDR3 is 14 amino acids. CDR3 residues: CASSLASTPQIQYF. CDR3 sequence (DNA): TGTGCCAGCAGCTTGGCCTCCACCCCACAGATACAGTATTTT.

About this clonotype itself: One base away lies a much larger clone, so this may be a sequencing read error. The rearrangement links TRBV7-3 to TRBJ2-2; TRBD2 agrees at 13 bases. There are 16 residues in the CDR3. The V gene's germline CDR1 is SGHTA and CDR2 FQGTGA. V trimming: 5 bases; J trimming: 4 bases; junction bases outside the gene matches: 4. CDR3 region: CASSVGLAGSTGELFF. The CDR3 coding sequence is TGTGCCAGCAGCGTGGGACTAGCGGGATCCACCGGGGAGCTGTTTTTT.

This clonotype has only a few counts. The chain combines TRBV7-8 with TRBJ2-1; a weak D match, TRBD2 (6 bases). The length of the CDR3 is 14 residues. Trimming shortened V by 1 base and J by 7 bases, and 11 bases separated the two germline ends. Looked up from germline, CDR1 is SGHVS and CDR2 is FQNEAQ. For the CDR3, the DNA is TGTGCCAGCAGCTTAGTAGGTGGGGGGAATGAGCAGTTCTTC. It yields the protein CASSLVGGGNEQFF.

The CDR3 sequence is CSVEPLDSQETQYF. DNA of the CDR3: TGCAGCGTTGAGCCTTTAGACAGCCAAGAGACCCAGTACTTC. The J gene is TRBJ2-5, the V gene TRBV29-1; a weak D match, TRBD1 (5 bases). Trimming took 3 bases from V and 1 from J, leaving 12 bases between them. CDR3 length equals 14 residues. Germline V lookup: CDR1 SQVTM, CDR2 ANQGSEA.

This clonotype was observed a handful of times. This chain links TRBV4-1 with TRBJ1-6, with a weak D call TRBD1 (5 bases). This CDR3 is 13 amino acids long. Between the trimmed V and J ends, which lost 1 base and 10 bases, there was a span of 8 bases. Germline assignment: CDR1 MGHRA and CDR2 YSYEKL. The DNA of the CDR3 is TGCGCCAGCAGCCAAGCTGAGGGGTCACCCCTCCACTTT. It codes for CASSQAEGSPLHF.